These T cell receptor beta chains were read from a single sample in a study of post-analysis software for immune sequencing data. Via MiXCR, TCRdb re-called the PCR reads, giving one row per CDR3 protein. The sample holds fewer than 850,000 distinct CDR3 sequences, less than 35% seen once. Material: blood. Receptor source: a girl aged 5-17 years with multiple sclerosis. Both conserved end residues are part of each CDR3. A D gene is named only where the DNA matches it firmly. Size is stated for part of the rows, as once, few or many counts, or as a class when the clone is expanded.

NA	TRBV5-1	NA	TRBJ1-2	CASSLVGETSRGGYTF	TGCGCCAGCAGCTTGGTAGGAGAGACCAGCCGGGGAGGCTACACCTTC
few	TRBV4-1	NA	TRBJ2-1	CASRDRGGGNNEQFF	TGCGCCAGCAGGGACAGAGGGGGGGGGAACAATGAGCAGTTCTTC
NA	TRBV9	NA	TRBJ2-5	CASSVGVFGETQDF	TGTGCCAGCAGCGTAGGAGTTTTTGGAGAGACCCAGGACTTC
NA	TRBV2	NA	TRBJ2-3	CASRPRGYTDTQYF	TGTGCCAGCAGGCCCCGGGGGTACACAGATACGCAGTATTTT
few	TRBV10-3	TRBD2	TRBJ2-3	CAIRASGSSTDTQYF	TGTGCCATCCGGGCTAGCGGGAGTTCCACAGATACGCAGTATTTT
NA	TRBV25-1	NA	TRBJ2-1	CASGLGRNNEQFF	TGTGCCAGCGGCCTCGGACGAAACAATGAGCAGTTCTTC
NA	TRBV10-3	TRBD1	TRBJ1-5	CAAATGSSNQPQHF	TGTGCCGCTGCGACAGGGTCAAGCAATCAGCCCCAGCATTTT
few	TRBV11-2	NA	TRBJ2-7	CASTIVSHIPYEQYF	TGTGCCAGCACCATTGTTTCACACATCCCCTACGAGCAGTACTTC
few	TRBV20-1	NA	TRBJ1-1	CSARDLGQRMNTEAFF	TGCAGTGCTAGAGATCTCGGACAGCGGATGAACACTGAAGCTTTCTTT
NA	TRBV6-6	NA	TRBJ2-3	CASSYDRITDTQYF	TGTGCCAGCAGTTACGACAGGATCACAGATACGCAGTATTTT
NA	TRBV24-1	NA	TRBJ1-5	CATSERAHQPQHF	TGTGCCACCAGTGAGAGGGCACATCAGCCCCAGCATTTT
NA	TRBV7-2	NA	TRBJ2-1	CASSPFRGGGITYNEQFF	TGTGCCAGCAGCCCTTTCCGTGGCGGCGGAATAACCTACAATGAGCAGTTCTTC
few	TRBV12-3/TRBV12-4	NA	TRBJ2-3	CASRTGRGHSTDTQYF	TGTGCCAGCAGAACGGGTCGCGGGCACAGCACAGATACGCAGTATTTT
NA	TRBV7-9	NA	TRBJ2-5	CASSPRAGGGTQYF	TGTGCCAGCAGCCCCCGGGCAGGGGGAGGGACCCAGTACTTC
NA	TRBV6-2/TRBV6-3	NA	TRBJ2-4	CASSYSGVPNIQYF	TGTGCCAGCAGTTACTCGGGGGTGCCCAACATTCAGTACTTC
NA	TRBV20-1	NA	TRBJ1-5	CSARDQSLGNQPQHF	TGCAGTGCTAGAGATCAGTCCCTCGGCAATCAGCCCCAGCATTTT
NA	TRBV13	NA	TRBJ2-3	CASSFALVTDTQYF	TGTGCCAGCAGCTTTGCACTAGTGACAGATACGCAGTATTTT
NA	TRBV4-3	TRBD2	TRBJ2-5	CASSQDRTSGLGEQYF	TGCGCCAGCAGCCAAGATCGGACTAGCGGCCTTGGGGAGCAGTACTTC
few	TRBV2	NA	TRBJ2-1	CASTLHNEQFF	TGTGCCAGCACCCTTCACAATGAGCAGTTCTTC
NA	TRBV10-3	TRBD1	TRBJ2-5	CAIRPGQGDETQYF	TGTGCCATCAGGCCTGGACAGGGCGACGAGACCCAGTACTTC
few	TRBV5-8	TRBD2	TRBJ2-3	CASSPGTSGSRVYADAQYF	TGTGCCAGCAGCCCCGGGACTAGCGGGAGTAGGGTTTACGCAGATGCGCAGTATTTT
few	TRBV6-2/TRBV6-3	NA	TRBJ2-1	CASSNHEQFF	TGTGCCAGCAGTAACCATGAGCAGTTCTTC
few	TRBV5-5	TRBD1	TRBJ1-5	CASSSRGDRGSAQPQHF	TGTGCCAGCAGCTCGAGGGGCGACAGGGGGTCGGCTCAGCCCCAGCATTTT
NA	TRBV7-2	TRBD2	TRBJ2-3	CANREPGLAGKGGTDTQYF	TGTGCCAACAGGGAGCCGGGACTAGCGGGAAAGGGAGGCACAGATACGCAGTATTTT
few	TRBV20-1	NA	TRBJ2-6	CSAGGRGSGANVLTF	TGCAGTGCGGGCGGACGGGGCTCTGGGGCCAACGTCCTGACTTTC
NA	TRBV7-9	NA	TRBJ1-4	CASSGERSPASREKLFF	TGTGCCAGCAGCGGTGAGCGAAGTCCCGCTTCGAGGGAAAAACTGTTTTTT
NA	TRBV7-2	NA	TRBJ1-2	CASSLGWGSRGYTF	TGTGCCAGCAGCTTAGGATGGGGGTCTCGTGGCTACACCTTC